The text below deals with one TCR beta chain. Investigators spread the genomic DNA of each subset evenly over several immunoSEQ plates. This table comes from immunoSEQ multiplex PCR, and its TCRdb copy is limited to in-frame clones, with some not included. The table includes roughly 86,000 clones, 60% to 70% detected once. Germline V gene data show CDR1 as MNHEY and CDR2 as SMNVEV (reference sequence). This CDR3 comprises 13 residues. Trimming removed 2 bases from V and 7 bases from J, with 11 bases in between. These data belong to a study of shared clonotypes between healthy human individuals. The sequence was collected from a man in his thirties or forties in good health. Material: memory CD8+ T cells sorted from blood. This sample's subset: CD45RO+ cells pooled with CCR7-negative TemRA cells. The chain links TRBV27 to TRBJ1-1; D gene ambiguous. This chain's CDR3 is CASSLAEGGEAFF. The CDR3 DNA is TGTGCCAGCAGTTTAGCGGAGGGAGGTGAAGCTTTCTTT.